A selection of T cell receptor beta chains follows, all from one sample in a study of molecular identifiers for immune sequencing clone quantification. TCRdb processed the PCR reads anew with MiXCR; each CDR3 protein has one entry. The sample records about half a million distinct CDR3 sequences, around 23% being singletons. The specimen sequenced was naive CD8+ T cells from blood, with Jurkat cell RNA spiked in. These receptors were obtained from a human donor in good health. Some libraries in this study had Jurkat cell RNA spiked in. CDR3s include the opening cysteine and the closing phenylalanine or tryptophan. A D gene is named only where the DNA matches it firmly. Clone size, where shown, is once, few, many, or a class for clones that have expanded.

CDR3 protein: CSYRDKHTDTQYF; CDR3 DNA: TGCAGCTACCGGGACAAACACACAGATACGCAGTATTTT; J gene: TRBJ2-3; D gene: -; clone size: many; V gene: TRBV29-1
CDR3 protein: CASSIAQGLLYEQYF; CDR3 DNA: TGTGCCAGTAGTATAGCGCAGGGGCTACTCTACGAGCAGTACTTC; J gene: TRBJ2-7; D gene: -; clone size: few; V gene: TRBV19
CDR3 protein: CASRVLGDFTDTQYF; CDR3 DNA: TGTGCCAGCAGGGTCCTCGGGGATTTCACAGATACGCAGTATTTT; J gene: TRBJ2-3; D gene: -; clone size: few; V gene: TRBV12-3/TRBV12-4
CDR3 protein: CASSSLAGEVDTQYF; CDR3 DNA: TGTGCCAGCAGTTCCCTAGCGGGAGAGGTAGATACGCAGTATTTT; J gene: TRBJ2-3; D gene: TRBD2; clone size: -; V gene: TRBV6-2/TRBV6-3
CDR3 protein: CASSLEGQNTEAFF; CDR3 DNA: TGCGCCAGCAGCTTGGAAGGACAGAACACTGAAGCTTTCTTT; J gene: TRBJ1-1; D gene: -; clone size: many; V gene: TRBV5-1
CDR3 protein: CASSLSLTPPVDTQYF; CDR3 DNA: TGTGCCAGCAGTTTGTCCCTGACCCCACCGGTAGATACGCAGTATTTT; J gene: TRBJ2-3; D gene: -; clone size: -; V gene: TRBV27
CDR3 protein: CATMNGHELIF; CDR3 DNA: TGTGCCACCATGAACGGGCATGAACTGATTTTT; J gene: TRBJ1-4; D gene: -; clone size: once; V gene: TRBV15
CDR3 protein: CAWSSGTDYGYTF; CDR3 DNA: TGTGCCTGGAGTTCCGGGACGGACTATGGCTACACCTTC; J gene: TRBJ1-2; D gene: -; clone size: -; V gene: TRBV30
CDR3 protein: CASSLVSGAYNEQFF; CDR3 DNA: TGCGCCAGCAGCTTGGTGAGCGGGGCATACAATGAGCAGTTCTTC; J gene: TRBJ2-1; D gene: TRBD2; clone size: -; V gene: TRBV5-1
CDR3 protein: CASSFLPASVAGGDYAYEQYF; CDR3 DNA: TGTGCCAGCAGCTTTCTCCCTGCTAGCGTGGCGGGAGGGGATTACGCCTACGAGCAGTACTTC; J gene: TRBJ2-7; D gene: TRBD2; clone size: few; V gene: TRBV5-5
CDR3 protein: CASSLAASGDYEQYF; CDR3 DNA: TGTGCCAGCAGCTTAGCGGCTAGCGGGGACTACGAGCAGTACTTC; J gene: TRBJ2-7; D gene: TRBD2; clone size: few; V gene: TRBV7-6
CDR3 protein: CASSYWVAGSSYNEQFF; CDR3 DNA: TGTGCCAGCAGTTACTGGGTAGCGGGGAGCTCCTACAATGAGCAGTTCTTC; J gene: TRBJ2-1; D gene: TRBD2; clone size: many; V gene: TRBV6-5
CDR3 protein: CASRTQGANSPLHF; CDR3 DNA: TGTGCCAGCAGAACCCAGGGGGCTAATTCACCCCTCCACTTT; J gene: TRBJ1-6; D gene: TRBD1; clone size: few; V gene: TRBV6-5
CDR3 protein: CASSRSLTGNTEAFF; CDR3 DNA: TGTGCCAGCAGCCGCTCTTTGACAGGGAACACTGAAGCTTTCTTT; J gene: TRBJ1-1; D gene: -; clone size: -; V gene: TRBV7-9
CDR3 protein: CASSPRGHTEAFF; CDR3 DNA: TGCGCCAGCAGCCCCAGGGGCCACACTGAAGCTTTCTTT; J gene: TRBJ1-1; D gene: -; clone size: few; V gene: TRBV5-1
CDR3 protein: CASTRLAGQGEQYF; CDR3 DNA: TGTGCCAGCACCAGACTAGCGGGACAAGGCGAGCAGTACTTC; J gene: TRBJ2-7; D gene: TRBD2; clone size: few; V gene: TRBV2
CDR3 protein: CASRQDAGSSTDTQYF; CDR3 DNA: TGCGCCAGCAGACAAGATGCGGGCAGTTCCACAGATACGCAGTATTTT; J gene: TRBJ2-3; D gene: -; clone size: -; V gene: TRBV4-3
CDR3 protein: CASSRGGTETQYF; CDR3 DNA: TGTGCCAGCAGTCGGGGGGGTACGGAGACCCAGTACTTC; J gene: TRBJ2-5; D gene: TRBD2; clone size: -; V gene: TRBV28
CDR3 protein: CASSDSTNRPQHF; CDR3 DNA: TGTGCCAGCAGCGACAGTACCAATCGGCCCCAGCATTTT; J gene: TRBJ1-5; D gene: -; clone size: -; V gene: TRBV27
CDR3 protein: CASSFSRGVNSPFHF; CDR3 DNA: TGTGCCAGCAGTTTTTCTCGGGGCGTGAATTCACCCTTCCACTTT; J gene: TRBJ1-6; D gene: -; clone size: -; V gene: TRBV27
CDR3 protein: CSAGVGGLSAGELFF; CDR3 DNA: TGCAGCGCCGGGGTTGGGGGGCTGAGTGCCGGGGAGCTGTTTTTT; J gene: TRBJ2-2; D gene: -; clone size: few; V gene: TRBV29-1
CDR3 protein: CSASPTVSSYEQYF; CDR3 DNA: TGCAGTGCTAGCCCAACCGTAAGCTCCTACGAGCAGTACTTC; J gene: TRBJ2-7; D gene: -; clone size: -; V gene: TRBV20-1
CDR3 protein: CAIMAGSSYEQYF; CDR3 DNA: TGTGCCATCATGGCAGGGAGCTCCTACGAGCAGTACTTC; J gene: TRBJ2-7; D gene: -; clone size: -; V gene: TRBV10-3
CDR3 protein: CASSESGQSAQSF; CDR3 DNA: TGTGCCAGCAGTGAAAGCGGCCAATCCGCGCAGTCCTTC; J gene: TRBJ2-5; D gene: -; clone size: -; V gene: TRBV6-1
CDR3 protein: CASSDSDGADTQCF; CDR3 DNA: TGCGCCAGCAGTGACTCGGACGGAGCTGATACGCAGTGTTTT; J gene: TRBJ2-3; D gene: -; clone size: -; V gene: TRBV10-1
CDR3 protein: CASSATGAYTIYF; CDR3 DNA: TGTGCCAGCAGTGCGACAGGGGCTTACACCATATATTTT; J gene: TRBJ1-3; D gene: TRBD1; clone size: few; V gene: TRBV2
CDR3 protein: CASSIGTGVLDTQYF; CDR3 DNA: TGTGCCAGTAGTATTGGGACAGGGGTCCTCGATACGCAGTATTTT; J gene: TRBJ2-3; D gene: TRBD1; clone size: -; V gene: TRBV19
CDR3 protein: CASTKYATEAFF; CDR3 DNA: TGTGCCAGCACCAAATATGCCACTGAAGCTTTCTTT; J gene: TRBJ1-1; D gene: -; clone size: many; V gene: TRBV7-9
CDR3 protein: CALQEGHEQYF; CDR3 DNA: TGTGCCCTACAGGAGGGCCACGAGCAGTACTTC; J gene: TRBJ2-7; D gene: -; clone size: -; V gene: TRBV2
CDR3 protein: CASSEGTNIQYF; CDR3 DNA: TGTGCCAGCAGCGAGGGGACGAACATTCAGTACTTC; J gene: TRBJ2-4; D gene: -; clone size: many; V gene: TRBV5-4
CDR3 protein: CATRLALNQPQHF; CDR3 DNA: TGTGCCACCCGGTTGGCTCTTAATCAGCCCCAGCATTTT; J gene: TRBJ1-5; D gene: -; clone size: -; V gene: TRBV27
CDR3 protein: CASSQVYSGKEPQYF; CDR3 DNA: TGCGCCAGCAGCCAAGTATATTCCGGAAAAGAGCCCCAGTACTTC; J gene: TRBJ2-5; D gene: -; clone size: -; V gene: TRBV4-3
CDR3 protein: CASSYVTGAYEQYF; CDR3 DNA: TGTGCCAGCAGTTACGTTACAGGGGCTTACGAGCAGTACTTC; J gene: TRBJ2-7; D gene: TRBD1; clone size: -; V gene: TRBV6-5
CDR3 protein: CASSTGPANREQYF; CDR3 DNA: TGTGCCAGCAGCACGGGACCCGCAAACCGCGAGCAGTACTTC; J gene: TRBJ2-7; D gene: -; clone size: few; V gene: TRBV5-8
CDR3 protein: CASSWTREGDEQYF; CDR3 DNA: TGTGCCAGCAGCTGGACCAGGGAGGGGGACGAGCAGTACTTC; J gene: TRBJ2-7; D gene: -; clone size: few; V gene: TRBV7-2
CDR3 protein: CASSEVGQGYEQYF; CDR3 DNA: TGTGCCAGCAGTGAAGTTGGACAGGGCTACGAGCAGTACTTC; J gene: TRBJ2-7; D gene: TRBD1; clone size: few; V gene: TRBV6-1
CDR3 protein: CASSKGLKNTDTQYF; CDR3 DNA: TGTGCCAGCAGCAAAGGACTAAAAAACACAGATACGCAGTATTTT; J gene: TRBJ2-3; D gene: -; clone size: -; V gene: TRBV7-6
CDR3 protein: CASGDGAAEQYF; CDR3 DNA: TGTGCCAGTGGGGACGGGGCCGCCGAGCAGTACTTC; J gene: TRBJ2-7; D gene: -; clone size: -; V gene: TRBV19
CDR3 protein: CASSSDRFGNQPQHF; CDR3 DNA: TGTGCCAGCAGCTCGGACAGGTTTGGCAATCAGCCCCAGCATTTT; J gene: TRBJ1-5; D gene: TRBD1; clone size: -; V gene: TRBV5-5
CDR3 protein: CASSGQTNTGELFF; CDR3 DNA: TGTGCCAGCTCGGGACAGACAAACACCGGGGAGCTGTTTTTT; J gene: TRBJ2-2; D gene: TRBD1; clone size: -; V gene: TRBV11-3
CDR3 protein: CASTVTGMNTEAFF; CDR3 DNA: TGTGCCAGCACCGTTACAGGGATGAACACTGAAGCTTTCTTT; J gene: TRBJ1-1; D gene: -; clone size: -; V gene: TRBV12-3/TRBV12-4
CDR3 protein: CASSWPGQGQETQYF; CDR3 DNA: TGTGCCAGCAGTTGGCCGGGACAGGGCCAAGAGACCCAGTACTTC; J gene: TRBJ2-5; D gene: TRBD1; clone size: -; V gene: TRBV28
CDR3 protein: CASSPPGTGIWETQYF; CDR3 DNA: TGTGCCAGCAGCCCCCCCGGGACAGGGATTTGGGAGACCCAGTACTTC; J gene: TRBJ2-5; D gene: TRBD1; clone size: many; V gene: TRBV7-9
CDR3 protein: CASSSSGQRFAYEQYF; CDR3 DNA: TGTGCCAGCAGTTCCTCGGGACAGCGATTTGCCTACGAGCAGTACTTC; J gene: TRBJ2-7; D gene: TRBD1; clone size: few; V gene: TRBV12-3/TRBV12-4
CDR3 protein: CASSWTSGVRDTQYF; CDR3 DNA: TGTGCCAGCAGCTGGACTAGCGGGGTGAGAGATACGCAGTATTTT; J gene: TRBJ2-3; D gene: TRBD2; clone size: few; V gene: TRBV7-9
CDR3 protein: CASSLVRGFTKTQYF; CDR3 DNA: TGTGCCAGCAGCTTGGTCAGGGGTTTTACGAAGACCCAGTACTTC; J gene: TRBJ2-5; D gene: -; clone size: many; V gene: TRBV5-6
CDR3 protein: CASSPAIPGQVYEQYF; CDR3 DNA: TGCGCCAGCAGCCCCGCTATACCGGGACAGGTATACGAGCAGTACTTC; J gene: TRBJ2-7; D gene: TRBD1; clone size: few; V gene: TRBV4-3
CDR3 protein: CSVDGTSGDNEQFF; CDR3 DNA: TGCAGCGTTGACGGGACTAGCGGCGACAATGAGCAGTTCTTC; J gene: TRBJ2-1; D gene: TRBD2; clone size: many; V gene: TRBV29-1
CDR3 protein: CASSETGDQPQHF; CDR3 DNA: TGTGCCAGCAGTGAAACAGGGGATCAGCCCCAGCATTTT; J gene: TRBJ1-5; D gene: TRBD1; clone size: many; V gene: TRBV2
CDR3 protein: CASSQQGHTEAFF; CDR3 DNA: TGCGCCAGCAGCCAACAGGGCCACACTGAAGCTTTCTTT; J gene: TRBJ1-1; D gene: -; clone size: many; V gene: TRBV4-3
CDR3 protein: CASSQDGTGTDTQYF; CDR3 DNA: TGTGCCAGCAGCCAAGATGGGACAGGCACAGATACGCAGTATTTT; J gene: TRBJ2-3; D gene: TRBD1; clone size: many; V gene: TRBV4-2